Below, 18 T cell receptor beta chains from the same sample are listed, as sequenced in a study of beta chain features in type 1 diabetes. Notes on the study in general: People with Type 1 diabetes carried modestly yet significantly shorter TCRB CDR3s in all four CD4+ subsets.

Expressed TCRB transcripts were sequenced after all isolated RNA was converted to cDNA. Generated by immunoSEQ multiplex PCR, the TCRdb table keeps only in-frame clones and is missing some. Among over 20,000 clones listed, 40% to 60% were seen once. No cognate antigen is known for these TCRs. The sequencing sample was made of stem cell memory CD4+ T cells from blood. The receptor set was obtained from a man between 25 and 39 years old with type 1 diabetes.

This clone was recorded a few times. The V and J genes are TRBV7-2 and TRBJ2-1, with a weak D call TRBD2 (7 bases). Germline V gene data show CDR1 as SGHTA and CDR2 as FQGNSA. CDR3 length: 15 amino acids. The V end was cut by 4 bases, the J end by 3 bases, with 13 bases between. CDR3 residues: CASSSERGGYNEQFF. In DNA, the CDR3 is TGTGCCAGCAGCTCGGAGAGGGGGGGCTACAATGAGCAGTTCTTC. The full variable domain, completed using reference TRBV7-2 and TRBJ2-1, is GAGVSQSPSNKVTEKGKDVELRCDPISGHTALYWYRQSLGQGLEFLIYFQGNSAPDKSGLPSDRFSAERTGGSVSTLTIQRTQQEDSAVYLCASSSERGGYNEQFFGPGTRLTVL.

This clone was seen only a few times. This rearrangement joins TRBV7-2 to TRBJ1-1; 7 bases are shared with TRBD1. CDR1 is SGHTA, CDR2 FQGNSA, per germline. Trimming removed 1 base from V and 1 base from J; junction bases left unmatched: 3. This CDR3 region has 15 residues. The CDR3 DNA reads TGTGCCAGCAGCTTAGGGGCAGGGGGGAACACTGAAGCTTTCTTT. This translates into CASSLGAGGNTEAFF.

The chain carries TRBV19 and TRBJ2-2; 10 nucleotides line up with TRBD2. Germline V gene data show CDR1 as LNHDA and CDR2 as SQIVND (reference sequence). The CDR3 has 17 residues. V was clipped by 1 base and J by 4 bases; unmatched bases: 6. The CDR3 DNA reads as TGTGCCAGTAGTATAGGACCTAGCGGGAGATTCACCGGGGAGCTGTTTTTT. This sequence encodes CASSIGPSGRFTGELFF.

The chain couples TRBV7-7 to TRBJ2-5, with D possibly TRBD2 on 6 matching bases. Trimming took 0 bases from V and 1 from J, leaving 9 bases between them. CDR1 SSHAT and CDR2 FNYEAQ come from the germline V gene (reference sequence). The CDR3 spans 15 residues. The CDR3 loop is CASSLAPSAQETQYF. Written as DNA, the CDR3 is TGTGCCAGCAGCTTAGCACCTAGCGCCCAAGAGACCCAGTACTTC.

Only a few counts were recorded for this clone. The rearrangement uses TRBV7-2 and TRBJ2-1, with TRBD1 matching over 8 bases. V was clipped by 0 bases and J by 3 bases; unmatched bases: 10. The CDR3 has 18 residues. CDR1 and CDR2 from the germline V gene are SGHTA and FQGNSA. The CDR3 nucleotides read TGTGCCAGCAGCTTAGCTGGGAGTGTAACAGGGGGCTACAATGAGCAGTTCTTC. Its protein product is CASSLAGSVTGGYNEQFF. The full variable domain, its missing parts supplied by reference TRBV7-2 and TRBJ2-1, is GAGVSQSPSNKVTEKGKDVELRCDPISGHTALYWYRQSLGQGLEFLIYFQGNSAPDKSGLPSDRFSAERTGGSVSTLTIQRTQQEDSAVYLCASSLAGSVTGGYNEQFFGPGTRLTVL.

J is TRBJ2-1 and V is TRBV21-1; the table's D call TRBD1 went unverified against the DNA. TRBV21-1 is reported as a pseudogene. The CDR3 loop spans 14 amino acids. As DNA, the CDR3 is TGTGCCAGCAGCCCGGGGACAGCCTACAATGAGCAGTTCTTC. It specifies CASSPGTAYNEQFF.

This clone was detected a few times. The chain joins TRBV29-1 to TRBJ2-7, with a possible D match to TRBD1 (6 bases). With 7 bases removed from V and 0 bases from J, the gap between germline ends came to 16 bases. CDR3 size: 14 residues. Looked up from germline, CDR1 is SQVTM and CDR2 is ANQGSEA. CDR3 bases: TGCAGCGCCGGCCGCGGACAGCGCTCCTACGAGCAGTACTTC. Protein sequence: CSAGRGQRSYEQYF.

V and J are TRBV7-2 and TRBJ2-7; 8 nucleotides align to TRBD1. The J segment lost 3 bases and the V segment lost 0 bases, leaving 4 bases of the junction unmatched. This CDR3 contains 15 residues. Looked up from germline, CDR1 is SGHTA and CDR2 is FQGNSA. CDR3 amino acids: CASSLARDRFYEQYF. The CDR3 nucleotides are TGTGCCAGCAGCTTAGCGCGGGACAGGTTCTACGAGCAGTACTTC.

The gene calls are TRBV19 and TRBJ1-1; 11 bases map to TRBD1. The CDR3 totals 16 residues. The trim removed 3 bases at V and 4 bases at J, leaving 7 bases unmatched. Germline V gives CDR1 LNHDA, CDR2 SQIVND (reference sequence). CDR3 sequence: CASSMQGQGGVTEAFF. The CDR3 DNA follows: TGTGCCAGTAGTATGCAGGGACAGGGGGGAGTCACTGAAGCTTTCTTT.

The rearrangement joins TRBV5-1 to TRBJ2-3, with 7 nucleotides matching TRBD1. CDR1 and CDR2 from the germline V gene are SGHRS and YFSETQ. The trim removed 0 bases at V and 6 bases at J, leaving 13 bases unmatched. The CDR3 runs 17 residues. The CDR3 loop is CASSLERGQWVSDTQYF. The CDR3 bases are TGCGCCAGCAGCTTGGAGAGGGGACAGTGGGTATCGGATACGCAGTATTTT.

The CDR3 loop is CATGDGGARETQYF. The CDR3, as DNA: TGTGCCACCGGAGACGGGGGGGCCCGGGAGACCCAGTACTTC. This chain joins TRBV6-5 and TRBJ2-5, with TRBD2 identical over 8 bases. Looked up from germline, CDR1 is MNHEY and CDR2 is SVGAGI. V trimming: 10 bases; J trimming: 5 bases; junction bases outside the gene matches: 12. There are 14 residues in the CDR3.

The CDR3 region is CAWLTGGTDTQYF. CDR3 coding DNA: TGTGCCTGGCTAACAGGGGGCACAGATACGCAGTATTTT. The J gene is TRBJ2-3, the V gene TRBV30; 7 nucleotides align to TRBD1. The V gene's germline CDR1 is GTSNPN and CDR2 SVGIG (reference sequence). There are 13 residues in the CDR3. After removal of 5 bases from V and 1 base from J, the junction contained 3 bases not matched to a gene.

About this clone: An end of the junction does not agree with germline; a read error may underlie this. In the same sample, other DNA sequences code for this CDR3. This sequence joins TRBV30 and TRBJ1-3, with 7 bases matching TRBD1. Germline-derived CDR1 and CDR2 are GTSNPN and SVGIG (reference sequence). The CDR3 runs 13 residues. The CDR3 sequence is CAWTRTGRNTIYF. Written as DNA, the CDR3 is TGTGCCTGGACTCGGACAGGTAGAAACACCATATACTTT. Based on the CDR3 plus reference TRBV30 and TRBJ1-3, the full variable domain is SQTIHQWPATLVQPVGSPLSLECTVEGTSNPNLYWYRQAAGRGLQLLFYSVGIGQISSEVPQNLSASRPQDRQFILSSKKLLLSDSGFYLCAWTRTGRNTIYFGEGSWLTVV.

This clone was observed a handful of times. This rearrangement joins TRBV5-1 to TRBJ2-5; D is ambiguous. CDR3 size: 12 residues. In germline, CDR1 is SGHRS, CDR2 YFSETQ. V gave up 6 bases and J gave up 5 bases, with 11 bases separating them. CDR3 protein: CASNSWAETQYF. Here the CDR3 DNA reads TGCGCCAGCAACTCTTGGGCGGAGACCCAGTACTTC.

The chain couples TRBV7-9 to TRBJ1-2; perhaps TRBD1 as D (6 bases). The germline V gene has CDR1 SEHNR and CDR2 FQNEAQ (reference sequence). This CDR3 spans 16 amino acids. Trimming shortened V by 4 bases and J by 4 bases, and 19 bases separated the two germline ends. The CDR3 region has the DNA TGTGCCAGCAGCTCCCGACAGGCCCATGAGCTCTATGGCTACACCTTC. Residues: CASSSRQAHELYGYTF.

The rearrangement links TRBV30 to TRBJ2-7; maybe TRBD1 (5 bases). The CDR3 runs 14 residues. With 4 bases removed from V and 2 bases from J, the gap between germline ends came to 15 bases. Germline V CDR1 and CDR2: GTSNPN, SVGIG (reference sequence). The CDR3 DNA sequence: TGTGCCTGGAAGGCCGACAGCCACACCTACGAGCAGTACTTC. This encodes CAWKADSHTYEQYF.

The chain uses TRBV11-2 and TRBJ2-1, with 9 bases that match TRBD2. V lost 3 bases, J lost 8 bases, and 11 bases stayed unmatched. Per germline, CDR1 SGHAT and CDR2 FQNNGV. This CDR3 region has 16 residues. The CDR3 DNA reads TGTGCCAGCAGCTTCCTCGGGAAGCGGGGGGCTCATGAGCAGTTCTTC. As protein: CASSFLGKRGAHEQFF.

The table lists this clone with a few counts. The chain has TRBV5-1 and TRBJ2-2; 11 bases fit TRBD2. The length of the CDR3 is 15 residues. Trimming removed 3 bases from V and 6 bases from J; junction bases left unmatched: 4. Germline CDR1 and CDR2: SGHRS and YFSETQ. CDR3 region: CASSSEGLAAGELFF. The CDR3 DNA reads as TGCGCCAGCAGCTCGGAGGGACTAGCGGCCGGGGAGCTGTTTTTT. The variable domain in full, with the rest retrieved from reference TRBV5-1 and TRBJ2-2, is KAGVTQTPRYLIKTRGQQVTLSCSPISGHRSVSWYQQTPGQGLQFLFEYFSETQRNKGNFPGRFSGRQFSNSRSEMNVSTLELGDSALYLCASSSEGLAAGELFFGEGSRLTVL.